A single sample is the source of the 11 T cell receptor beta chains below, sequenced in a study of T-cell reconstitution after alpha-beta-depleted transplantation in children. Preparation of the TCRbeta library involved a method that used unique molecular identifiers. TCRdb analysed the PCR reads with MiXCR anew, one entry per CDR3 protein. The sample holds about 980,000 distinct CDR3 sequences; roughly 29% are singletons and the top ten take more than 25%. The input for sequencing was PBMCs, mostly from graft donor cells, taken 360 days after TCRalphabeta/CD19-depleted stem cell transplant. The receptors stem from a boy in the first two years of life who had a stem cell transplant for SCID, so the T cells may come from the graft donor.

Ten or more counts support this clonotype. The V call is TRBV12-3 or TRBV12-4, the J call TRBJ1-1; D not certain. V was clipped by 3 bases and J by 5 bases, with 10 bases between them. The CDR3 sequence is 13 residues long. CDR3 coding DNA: TGTGCCAGCAGTTTCGGGTTATGGACTGAAGCTTTCTTT. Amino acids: CASSFGLWTEAFF.

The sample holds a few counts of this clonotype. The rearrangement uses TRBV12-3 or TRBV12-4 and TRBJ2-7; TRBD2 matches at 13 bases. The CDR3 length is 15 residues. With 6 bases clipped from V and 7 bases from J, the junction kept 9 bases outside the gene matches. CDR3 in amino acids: CASSSRTSGGREQYF. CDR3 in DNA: TGTGCCAGCAGCTCGAGGACTAGCGGGGGAAGGGAGCAGTACTTC.

The CDR3: CATRSGQGKEEQYF. The CDR3 bases are TGTGCCACTCGCTCGGGACAGGGAAAGGAAGAGCAGTACTTC. J is TRBJ2-7 and V is TRBV15, with 9 bases aligning to TRBD1. Germline CDR1 reads LNHNV; CDR2 reads YYDKDF (reference sequence). Germline trimming cut 9 bases from V and 7 bases from J; bases unmatched to any gene: 13. The CDR3 is 14 amino acids.

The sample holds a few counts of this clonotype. The CDR3 nucleotides read TGCGCCAGCAGCCAAGATGGGTATTCGATCTACGAGCAGTACTTC. It is translated as CASSQDGYSIYEQYF. This chain connects TRBV4-3 to TRBJ2-7; D ambiguous. Germline assignment: CDR1 LGHNA and CDR2 YSLEER. With 0 bases removed from V and 3 bases from J, the gap between germline ends came to 12 bases. The CDR3 totals 15 residues.

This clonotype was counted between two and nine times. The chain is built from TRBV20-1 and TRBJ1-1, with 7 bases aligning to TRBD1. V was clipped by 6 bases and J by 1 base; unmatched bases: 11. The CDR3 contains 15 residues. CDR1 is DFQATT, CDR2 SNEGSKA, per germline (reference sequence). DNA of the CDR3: TGCAGTGCGTCATATTGGGGGACAGAGAACACTGAAGCTTTCTTT. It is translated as CSASYWGTENTEAFF.

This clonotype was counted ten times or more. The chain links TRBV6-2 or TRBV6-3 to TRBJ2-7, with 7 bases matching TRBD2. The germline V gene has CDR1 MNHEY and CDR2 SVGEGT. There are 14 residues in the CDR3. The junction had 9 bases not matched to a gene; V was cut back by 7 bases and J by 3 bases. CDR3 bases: TGTGCCAGCACTCTTGCGGGGGTCAGCTACGAGCAGTACTTC. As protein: CASTLAGVSYEQYF.

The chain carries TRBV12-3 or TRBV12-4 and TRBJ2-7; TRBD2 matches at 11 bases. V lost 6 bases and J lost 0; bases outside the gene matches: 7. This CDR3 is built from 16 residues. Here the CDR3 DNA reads TGTGCCAGCAGCACGACTAGCGGGGCCGACTCCTACGAGCAGTACTTC. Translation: CASSTTSGADSYEQYF.

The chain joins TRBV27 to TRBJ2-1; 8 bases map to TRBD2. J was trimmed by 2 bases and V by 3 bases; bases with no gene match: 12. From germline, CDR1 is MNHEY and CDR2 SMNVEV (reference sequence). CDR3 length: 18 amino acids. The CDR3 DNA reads TGTGCCAGCAGTTTTCGGGGGGGGCCTGTCCTTCCCTACAATGAGCAGTTCTTC. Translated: CASSFRGGPVLPYNEQFF.

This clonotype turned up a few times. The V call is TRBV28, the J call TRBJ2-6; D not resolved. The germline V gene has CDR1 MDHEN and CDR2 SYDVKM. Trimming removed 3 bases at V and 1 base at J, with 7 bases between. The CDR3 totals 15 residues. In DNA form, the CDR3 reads TGTGCCAGCAGTTTCATGGGGTCTGGGGCCAACGTCCTGACTTTC. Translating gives CASSFMGSGANVLTF.

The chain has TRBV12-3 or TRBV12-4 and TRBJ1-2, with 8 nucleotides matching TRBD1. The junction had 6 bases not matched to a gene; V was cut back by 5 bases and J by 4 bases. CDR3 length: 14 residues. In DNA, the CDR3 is TGTGCCAGCAGTACCAGGGGGCTGGGCTATGGCTACACCTTC. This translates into CASSTRGLGYGYTF.

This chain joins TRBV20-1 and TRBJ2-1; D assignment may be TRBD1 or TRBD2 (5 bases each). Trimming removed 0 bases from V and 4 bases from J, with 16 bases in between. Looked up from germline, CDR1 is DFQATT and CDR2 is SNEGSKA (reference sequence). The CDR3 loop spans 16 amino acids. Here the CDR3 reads CSARDGGRDRYNEQFF. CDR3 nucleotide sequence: TGCAGTGCTAGAGATGGGGGTCGGGACCGGTACAATGAGCAGTTCTTC.